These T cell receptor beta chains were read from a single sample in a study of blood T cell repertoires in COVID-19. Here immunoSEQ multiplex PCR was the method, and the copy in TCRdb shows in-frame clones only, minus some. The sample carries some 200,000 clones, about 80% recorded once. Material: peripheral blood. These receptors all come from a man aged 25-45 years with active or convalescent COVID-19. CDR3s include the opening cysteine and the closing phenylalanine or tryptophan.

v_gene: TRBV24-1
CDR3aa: CATSDPGTGSYEQYF

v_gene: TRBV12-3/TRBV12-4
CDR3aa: CASSIYSSYEQYF

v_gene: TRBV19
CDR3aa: CASSKGQGYGYTF

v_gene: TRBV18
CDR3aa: CASSPLPMGGNTEAFF

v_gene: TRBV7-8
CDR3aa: CASSFSTGANVLTF

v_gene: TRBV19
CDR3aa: CASKTGLGNEQFF

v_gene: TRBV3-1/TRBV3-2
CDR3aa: CASSGSTGEDYGYTF

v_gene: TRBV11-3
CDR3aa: CASSFSSIEQYF

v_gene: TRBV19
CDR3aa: CASSFQQGRQPQHF

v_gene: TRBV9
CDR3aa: CASSPGTGVDEQFF

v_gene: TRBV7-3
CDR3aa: CASSRDPGTGANTGELFF

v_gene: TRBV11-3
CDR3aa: CASSLGGQGAKTQYF

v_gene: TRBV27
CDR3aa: CASSFSGRGPWPQHF

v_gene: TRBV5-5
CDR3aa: CASSLGRSSGNTIYF

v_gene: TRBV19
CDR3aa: CASHTGLGGSPLHF

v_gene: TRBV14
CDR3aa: CASSQEARVFKETQYF

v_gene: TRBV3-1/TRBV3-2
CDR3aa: CASSQGMGHTGELFF

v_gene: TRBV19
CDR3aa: CASSLATGGNTEAFF

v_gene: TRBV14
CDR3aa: CASSPLAGGPTDTQYF

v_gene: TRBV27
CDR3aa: CASSLSGTIGAQYF

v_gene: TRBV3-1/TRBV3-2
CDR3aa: CASSQLTARQGNSNGYTF

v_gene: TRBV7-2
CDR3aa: CASSLVAGNYEQYF

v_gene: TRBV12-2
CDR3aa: CASRLALGQRNYNEQFF

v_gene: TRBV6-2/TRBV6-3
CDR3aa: CASSYSPRGRLAGGNEQFF

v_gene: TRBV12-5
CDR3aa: CASGLFVGVTGELFF

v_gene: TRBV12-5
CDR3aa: CASGSPGIAGYTF

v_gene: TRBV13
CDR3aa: CASSLPWEINTGELFF

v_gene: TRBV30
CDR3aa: CAWSRQTQGAGVHGYTF

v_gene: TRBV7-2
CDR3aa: CASSPGMGRGGSETQYF

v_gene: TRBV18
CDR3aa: CASSPLFRDRGTGELFF

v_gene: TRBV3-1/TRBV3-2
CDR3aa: CASSQGTGETEAFF

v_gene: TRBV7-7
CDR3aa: CASSLDRGSPLHF

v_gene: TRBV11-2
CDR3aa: CASSSGQASRVGKLFF

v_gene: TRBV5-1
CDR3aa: CASSPAGDNQPQHF

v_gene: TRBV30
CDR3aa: CAWSDTESPLHF

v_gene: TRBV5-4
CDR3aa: CASSLNGGYNEQFF

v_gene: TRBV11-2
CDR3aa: CASSFDRGNTEAFF

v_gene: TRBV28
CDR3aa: CASSFARGLPGELFF

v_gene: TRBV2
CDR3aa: CASKAGDNLYNSPLHF

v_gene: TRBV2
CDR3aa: CASSGQGSNEKLFF

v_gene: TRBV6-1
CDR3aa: CASSEAWTGVRETQYF

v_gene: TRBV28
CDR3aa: CASIPPPSERQDQPQHF